This TCR beta chain was profiled in a study of T cell responses to AZD1222 COVID-19 vaccine. Method: immunoSEQ multiplex PCR; TCRdb's copy keeps in-frame clones and lacks some. This table holds 150,000 or so clones, 94% found once. Of note for this clone: Antigen specificity is unknown.

Whole-study findings and limits: Donors were largely white British and mainly female; clonal diversity was possibly underestimated.

Researchers grouped second doses given at about 4 or about 12 weeks into one pool. The source of this sequence is an adult who received the AZD1222 COVID-19 vaccine. Source: peripheral blood, taken 28 days after the second AZD1222 dose.

CDR3 in amino acids: CASSPRGQKNTEAFF. The CDR3 coding sequence is TGCGCCAGCAGCCCAAGGGGACAGAAGAACACTGAAGCTTTCTTT. The chain carries TRBV5-1 and TRBJ1-1; 7 nucleotides align to TRBD1. J gave up 1 base and V 4 bases, and 7 bases lay outside the gene matches. The CDR3 has 15 amino acids. CDR1 is SGHRS and CDR2 is YFSETQ in the germline V gene.